These 16 T cell receptor beta chains share one sample of origin, sequenced in a study of graft-versus-host responses after intestinal transplantation. Profiled with immunoSEQ multiplex PCR; TCRdb holds only in-frame clones, not every one. The data contain roughly 56,000 clones, under 95% of them singletons. Here the sequenced sample was PBMCs, taken roughly 120 days after intestinal transplantation. Receptors were obtained from a human patient who received an intestinal transplant, so some T cells may come from the graft donor.

The J gene is TRBJ1-4, the V gene TRBV25-1, with 7 nucleotides matching TRBD1. V shed 1 base, J shed 5 bases, and the junction held 10 bases outside the gene matches. The CDR3 is 17 amino acids. CDR1 is MGHDK and CDR2 is SYGVNS in the germline V gene. CDR3 DNA sequence: TGTGCCAGCAGTGAATTTAAAGGGGGCAGGTACAATGAAAAACTGTTTTTT. Residues: CASSEFKGGRYNEKLFF.

The count of this clone is one. This rearrangement joins TRBV9 to TRBJ1-3, with 9 bases aligning to TRBD1. The CDR3 runs to 17 residues. Germline V CDR1 and CDR2: SGDLS, YYNGEE. With V trimmed by 4 bases and J by 2 bases, 10 bases remained unmatched. CDR3 in DNA: TGTGCCAGCAGCCTAAAAGGACAGGGGCTAGCTGGAAACACCATATATTTT. It specifies CASSLKGQGLAGNTIYF. Drawing the rest from reference TRBV9 and TRBJ1-3, the complete variable domain is DSGVTQTPKHLITATGQRVTLRCSPRSGDLSVYWYQQSLDQGLQFLIQYYNGEERAKGNILERFSAQQFPDLHSELNLSSLELGDSALYFCASSLKGQGLAGNTIYFGEGSWLTVV.

The rearrangement joins TRBV7-2 to TRBJ2-1; D gene ambiguous. Per the germline V gene, CDR1 is SGHTA and CDR2 is FQGNSA. This CDR3 region has 12 residues. The V end was cut by 5 bases, the J end by 3 bases, with 5 bases between. The CDR3: CASSLDYNEQFF. In DNA form, the CDR3 reads TGTGCCAGCAGCCTAGACTACAATGAGCAGTTCTTC.

The V and J genes are TRBV5-1 and TRBJ2-7, with TRBD2 as a possible D gene (7 bases). Germline V lookup: CDR1 SGHRS, CDR2 YFSETQ. V lost 4 bases and J lost 2, with 16 bases in between. CDR3 length equals 15 residues. The CDR3 DNA reads as TGCGCCAGCAGCCCGGGGGGCACGGACGCCTACGAGCAGTACTTC. Its translation is CASSPGGTDAYEQYF.

This chain connects TRBV11-2 to TRBJ1-4; D remains ambiguous. The CDR3 spans 15 residues. The germline CDR1 and CDR2 sequences are SGHAT and FQNNGV. Between the trimmed V and J ends, which lost 2 bases and 2 bases, there was a span of 9 bases. The CDR3 nucleotides read TGTGCCAGCAGCTTAAGCGTCGGGACTAATGAAAAACTGTTTTTT. Amino acid sequence: CASSLSVGTNEKLFF.

The chain carries TRBV6-1 and TRBJ2-5, with D maybe TRBD2 (5 bases). The CDR3 loop spans 14 amino acids. CDR1 and CDR2 (germline): MNHNS, SASEGT. V was trimmed by 7 bases and J by 5 bases, leaving 17 bases between them. CDR3 sequence: CASNAPGSYETQYF. The CDR3 DNA sequence: TGTGCCAGCAATGCCCCTGGGAGTTATGAGACCCAGTACTTC.

The rearrangement joins TRBV25-1 to TRBJ2-7; D possibly corresponds to TRBD1 (6 bases). The germline CDR1 and CDR2 sequences are MGHDK and SYGVNS. V dropped 6 bases and J dropped 9 bases, with 12 bases sitting between them. CDR3 length: 11 residues. CDR3 nucleotides: TGTGCCAGCAGCAGAATGGACAGGCAGTACTTC. Translating gives CASSRMDRQYF.

CDR3 coding DNA: TGCGCCAGCAGCTCCGTGACCCTAGCGGGAGGGCCAACCGGGGAGCAGTTCTTC. This translates into CASSSVTLAGGPTGEQFF. This chain uses TRBV5-1 with TRBJ2-1; 12 nucleotides align to TRBD2. The CDR3 is 18 amino acids. Germline V gene data show CDR1 as SGHRS and CDR2 as YFSETQ. Losses at the gene ends were 3 bases for V and 10 bases for J; bases not matched to a gene: 17.

This clone was detected only once. This chain links TRBV2 with TRBJ1-2; D gene uncertain. Looked up from germline, CDR1 is SNHLY and CDR2 is FYNNEI. This CDR3 has 14 amino acids. V was pared by 2 bases and J by 2 bases, with 9 bases between. In nucleotides, the CDR3 is TGTGCCAGCAGTGAAACTACAGCCAACTATGGCTACACCTTC. Its protein is CASSETTANYGYTF. Full variable domain (missing parts from reference TRBV2 and TRBJ1-2): EPEVTQTPSHQVTQMGQEVILRCVPISNHLYFYWYRQILGQKVEFLVSFYNNEISEKSEIFDDQFSVERPDGSNFTLKIRSTKLEDSAMYFCASSETTANYGYTFGSGTRLTVV.

V is TRBV14 and J is TRBJ2-7; 7 bases match TRBD1. CDR3 length equals 14 residues. Looked up from germline, CDR1 is SGHDN and CDR2 is FVKESK. The junction had 4 bases not matched to a gene; V was cut back by 3 bases and J by 2 bases. The CDR3 region is CASSQWTGPYEQYF. The CDR3 DNA reads as TGTGCCAGCAGCCAGTGGACAGGCCCCTACGAGCAGTACTTC.

The chain carries TRBV30 and TRBJ2-1; D not resolved. The V and J ends lost 0 bases and 5 bases respectively, with 8 bases between them. Germline loops: CDR1 GTSNPN, CDR2 SVGIG (reference sequence). This CDR3 is 13 amino acids long. The CDR3 sequence is CAWSVRRDNEQFF. The DNA of the CDR3 is TGTGCCTGGAGTGTAAGAAGGGACAATGAGCAGTTCTTC.

The rearrangement joins TRBV29-1 to TRBJ2-3; D gene uncertain. V gave up 5 bases and J gave up 3 bases, with 15 bases separating them. The CDR3 covers 14 residues. Germline V gene data show CDR1 as SQVTM and CDR2 as ANQGSEA. Written as DNA, the CDR3 is TGCAGCGTTAACACTGTAGGCTCAACAGATACGCAGTATTTT. This sequence encodes CSVNTVGSTDTQYF.

The chain employs TRBV19 and TRBJ2-7, with 10 bases that match TRBD1. After removal of 4 bases from V and 4 bases from J, the junction contained 7 bases not matched to a gene. The CDR3 is 15 amino acids. CDR1 LNHDA and CDR2 SQIVND come from the germline V gene (reference sequence). CDR3 nucleotides: TGTGCCAGTAGTAATGAACGGGACAGGGGTTACGAGCAGTACTTC. This codes for CASSNERDRGYEQYF.

The chain combines TRBV6-6 with TRBJ2-7; D is unclear. V gave up 9 bases and J gave up 3 bases, with 9 bases separating them. Germline V lookup: CDR1 MNHNY, CDR2 SVGAGI (reference sequence). The CDR3 has 11 residues. This CDR3 reads CARYLYYEQYF. CDR3 coding DNA: TGTGCCAGATACCTGTACTACGAGCAGTACTTC.

In this sample, this clone turned up once. This sequence joins TRBV25-1 and TRBJ1-4, with D perhaps matching TRBD1 (5 bases). The germline V gene encodes CDR1 MGHDK and CDR2 SYGVNS. Trimming cost V 1 base and J 0 bases, with 9 bases left between them. The CDR3 is 16 residues long. The CDR3 reads CASSEWGGTTNEKLFF. Written as DNA, the CDR3 is TGTGCCAGCAGTGAATGGGGGGGAACAACTAATGAAAAACTGTTTTTT.

V and J are TRBV11-3 and TRBJ2-7; possibly TRBD2 for D (6 bases). This CDR3 comprises 14 residues. The germline CDR1 and CDR2 sequences are SGHNT and YENEEA. Trimming took 0 bases from V and 2 from J, leaving 8 bases between them. CDR3 nucleotide sequence: TGTGCCAGCAGCTTAGATAGCGGCCCCTACGAGCAGTACTTC. Its translation: CASSLDSGPYEQYF.